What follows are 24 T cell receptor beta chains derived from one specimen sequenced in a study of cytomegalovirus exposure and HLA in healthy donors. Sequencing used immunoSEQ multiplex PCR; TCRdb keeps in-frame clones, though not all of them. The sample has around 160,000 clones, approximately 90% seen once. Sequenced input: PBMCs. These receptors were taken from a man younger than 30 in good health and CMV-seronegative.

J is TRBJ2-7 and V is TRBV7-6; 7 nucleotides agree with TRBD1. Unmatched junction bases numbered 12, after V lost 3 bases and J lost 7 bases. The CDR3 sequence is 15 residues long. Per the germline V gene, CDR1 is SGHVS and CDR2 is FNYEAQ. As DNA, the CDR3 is TGTGCCAGCAGCTTGGGGGACAGTCCTCTGAGGGAGCAGTACTTC. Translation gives CASSLGDSPLREQYF.

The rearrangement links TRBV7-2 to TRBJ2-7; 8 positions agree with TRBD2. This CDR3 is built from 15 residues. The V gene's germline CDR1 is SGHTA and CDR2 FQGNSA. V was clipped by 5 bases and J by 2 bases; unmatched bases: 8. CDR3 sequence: CASSPSGLAAYEQYF. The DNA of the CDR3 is TGTGCCAGCAGCCCGTCCGGACTAGCCGCCTACGAGCAGTACTTC. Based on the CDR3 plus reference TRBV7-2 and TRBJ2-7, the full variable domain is GAGVSQSPSNKVTEKGKDVELRCDPISGHTALYWYRQSLGQGLEFLIYFQGNSAPDKSGLPSDRFSAERTGGSVSTLTIQRTQQEDSAVYLCASSPSGLAAYEQYFGPGTRLTVT.

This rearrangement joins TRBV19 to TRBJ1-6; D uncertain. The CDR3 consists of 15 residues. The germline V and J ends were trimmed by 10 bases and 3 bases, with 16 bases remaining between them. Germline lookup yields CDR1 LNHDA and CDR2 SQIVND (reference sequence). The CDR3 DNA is TGTGCCACGAGGGCTTCAACGCTCTATAATTCACCCCTCCACTTT. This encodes CATRASTLYNSPLHF.

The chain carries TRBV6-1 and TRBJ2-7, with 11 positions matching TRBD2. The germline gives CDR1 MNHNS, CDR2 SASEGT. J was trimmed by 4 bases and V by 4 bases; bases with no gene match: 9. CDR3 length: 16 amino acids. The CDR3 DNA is TGTGCCAGCAGTGCTAGCGGGAGGATACTCGGGTACGAGCAGTACTTC. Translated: CASSASGRILGYEQYF.

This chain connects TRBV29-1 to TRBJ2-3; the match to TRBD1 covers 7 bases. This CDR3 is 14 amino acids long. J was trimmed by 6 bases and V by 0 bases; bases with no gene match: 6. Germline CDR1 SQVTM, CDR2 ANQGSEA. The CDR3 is CSVEDVDRYDTQYF. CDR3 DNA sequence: TGCAGCGTTGAAGATGTGGACAGGTATGATACGCAGTATTTT.

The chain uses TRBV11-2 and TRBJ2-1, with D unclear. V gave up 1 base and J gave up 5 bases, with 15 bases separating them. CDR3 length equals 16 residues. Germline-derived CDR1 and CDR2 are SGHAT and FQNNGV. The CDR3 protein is CASSLVTTNTHNEQFF. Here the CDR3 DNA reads TGTGCCAGCAGCTTAGTAACTACAAATACACACAATGAGCAGTTCTTC.

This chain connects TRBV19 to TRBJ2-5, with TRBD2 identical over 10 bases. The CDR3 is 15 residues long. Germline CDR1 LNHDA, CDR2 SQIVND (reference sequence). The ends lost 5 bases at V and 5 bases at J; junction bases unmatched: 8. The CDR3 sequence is CASSPGLAGDETQYF. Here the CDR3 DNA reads TGTGCCAGTAGTCCAGGGCTAGCGGGGGACGAGACCCAGTACTTC.

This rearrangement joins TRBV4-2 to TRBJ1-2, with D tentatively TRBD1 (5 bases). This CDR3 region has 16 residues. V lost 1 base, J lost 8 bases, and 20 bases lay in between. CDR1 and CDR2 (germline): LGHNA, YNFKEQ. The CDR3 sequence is CASSQVTTAPVGGYTF. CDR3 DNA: TGTGCCAGCAGCCAAGTGACGACAGCGCCCGTAGGCGGCTACACCTTC.

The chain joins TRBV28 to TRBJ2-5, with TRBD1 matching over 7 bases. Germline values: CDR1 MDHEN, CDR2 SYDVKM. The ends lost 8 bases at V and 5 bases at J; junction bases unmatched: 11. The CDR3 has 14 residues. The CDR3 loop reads CASYSTGAGETQYF. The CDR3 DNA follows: TGTGCCAGCTATTCCACAGGGGCGGGTGAGACCCAGTACTTC.

The CDR3 reads CASSQLTGGIEQYF. Here the CDR3 DNA reads TGTGCCAGCAGCCAACTGACAGGGGGAATCGAGCAGTACTTC. This rearrangement joins TRBV5-5 to TRBJ2-7; 9 bases line up with TRBD1. This CDR3 is built from 14 residues. The J segment lost 6 bases and the V segment lost 4 bases, leaving 8 bases of the junction unmatched. Germline V gene sequence: CDR1 SGHKS, CDR2 YYEKEE (reference sequence).

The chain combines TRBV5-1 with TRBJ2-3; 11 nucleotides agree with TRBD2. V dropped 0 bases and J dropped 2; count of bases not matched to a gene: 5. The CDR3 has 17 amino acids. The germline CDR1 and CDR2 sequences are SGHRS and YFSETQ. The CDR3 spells CASSLGTSGRLTDTQYF. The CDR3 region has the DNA TGCGCCAGCAGCTTGGGGACTAGCGGGCGCCTCACAGATACGCAGTATTTT.

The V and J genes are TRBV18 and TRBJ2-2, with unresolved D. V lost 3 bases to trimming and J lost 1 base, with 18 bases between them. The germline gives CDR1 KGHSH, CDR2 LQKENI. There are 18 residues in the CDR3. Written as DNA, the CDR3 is TGTGCCAGCTCACCTACAGACCCCCCCAGAATGAACACCGGGGAGCTGTTTTTT. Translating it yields CASSPTDPPRMNTGELFF.

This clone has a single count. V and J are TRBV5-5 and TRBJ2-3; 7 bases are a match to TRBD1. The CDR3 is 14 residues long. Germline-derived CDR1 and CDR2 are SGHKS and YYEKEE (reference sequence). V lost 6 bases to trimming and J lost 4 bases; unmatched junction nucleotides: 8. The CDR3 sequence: CASILQGVADTQYF. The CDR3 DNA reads TGTGCCAGCATTCTTCAGGGGGTGGCAGATACGCAGTATTTT.

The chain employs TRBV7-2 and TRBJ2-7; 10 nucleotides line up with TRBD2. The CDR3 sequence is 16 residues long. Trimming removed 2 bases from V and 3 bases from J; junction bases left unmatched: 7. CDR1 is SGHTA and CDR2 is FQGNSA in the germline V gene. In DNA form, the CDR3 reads TGTGCCAGCAGCTTAATAGAAAGCGGGGGGGGCTACGAGCAGTACTTC. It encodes CASSLIESGGGYEQYF.

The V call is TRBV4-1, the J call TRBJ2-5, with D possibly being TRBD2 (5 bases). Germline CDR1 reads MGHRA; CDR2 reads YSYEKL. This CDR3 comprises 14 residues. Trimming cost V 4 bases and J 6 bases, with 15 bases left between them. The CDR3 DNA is TGCGCCAGCAGCCTGGAACTAGATAGTAAGACCCAGTACTTC. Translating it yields CASSLELDSKTQYF.

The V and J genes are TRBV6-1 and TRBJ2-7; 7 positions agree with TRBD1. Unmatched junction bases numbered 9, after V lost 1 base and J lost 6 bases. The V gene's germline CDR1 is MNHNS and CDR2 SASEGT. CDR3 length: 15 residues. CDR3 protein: CASSEDRGVRGEQYV. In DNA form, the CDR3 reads TGTGCCAGCAGTGAAGACAGGGGAGTCCGTGGCGAGCAGTACGTC.

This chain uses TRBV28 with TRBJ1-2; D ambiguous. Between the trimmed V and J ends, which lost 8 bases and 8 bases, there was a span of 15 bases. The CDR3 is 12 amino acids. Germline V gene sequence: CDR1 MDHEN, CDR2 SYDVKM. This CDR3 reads CASGPEANGYTF. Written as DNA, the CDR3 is TGTGCCAGCGGTCCGGAGGCGAACGGCTACACCTTC.

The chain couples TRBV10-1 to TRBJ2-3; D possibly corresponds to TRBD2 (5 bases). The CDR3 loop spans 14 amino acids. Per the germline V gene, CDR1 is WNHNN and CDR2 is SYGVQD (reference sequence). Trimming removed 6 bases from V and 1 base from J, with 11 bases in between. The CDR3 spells CASSLSVGTDTQYF. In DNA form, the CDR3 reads TGCGCCAGCAGCCTTAGCGTTGGCACAGATACGCAGTATTTT.

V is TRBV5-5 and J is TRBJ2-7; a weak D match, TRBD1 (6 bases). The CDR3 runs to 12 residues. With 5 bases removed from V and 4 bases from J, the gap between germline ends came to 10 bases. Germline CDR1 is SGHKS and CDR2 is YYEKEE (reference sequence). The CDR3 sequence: CASSSDSYEQYV. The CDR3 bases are TGTGCCAGCAGTTCGGACAGTTACGAGCAGTACGTC.

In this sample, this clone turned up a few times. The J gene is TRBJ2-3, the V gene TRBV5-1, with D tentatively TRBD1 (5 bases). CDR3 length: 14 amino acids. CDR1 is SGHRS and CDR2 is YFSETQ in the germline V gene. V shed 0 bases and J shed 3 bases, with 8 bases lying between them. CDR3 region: CASSLGPGTDTQYF. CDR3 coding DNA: TGCGCCAGCAGCTTGGGTCCAGGGACAGATACGCAGTATTTT.

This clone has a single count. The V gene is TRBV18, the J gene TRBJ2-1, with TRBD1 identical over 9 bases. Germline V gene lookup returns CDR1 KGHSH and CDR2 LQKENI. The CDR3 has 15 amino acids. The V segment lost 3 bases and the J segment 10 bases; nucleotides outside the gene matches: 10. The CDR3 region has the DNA TGTGCCAGCTCACCTACCCCGGGACAGGGCGGGGAGCAGTTCTTC. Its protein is CASSPTPGQGGEQFF.

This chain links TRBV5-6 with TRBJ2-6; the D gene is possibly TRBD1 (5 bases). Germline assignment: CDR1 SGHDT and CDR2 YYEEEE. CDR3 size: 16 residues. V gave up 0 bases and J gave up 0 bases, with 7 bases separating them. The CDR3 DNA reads TGTGCCAGCAGCTTGGCCGGACACTCTGGGGCCAACGTCCTGACTTTC. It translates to CASSLAGHSGANVLTF. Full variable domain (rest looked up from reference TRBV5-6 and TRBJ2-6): DAGVTQSPTHLIKTRGQQVTLRCSPKSGHDTVSWYQQALGQGPQFIFQYYEEEERQRGNFPDRFSGHQFPNYSSELNVNALLLGDSALYLCASSLAGHSGANVLTFGAGSRLTVL.

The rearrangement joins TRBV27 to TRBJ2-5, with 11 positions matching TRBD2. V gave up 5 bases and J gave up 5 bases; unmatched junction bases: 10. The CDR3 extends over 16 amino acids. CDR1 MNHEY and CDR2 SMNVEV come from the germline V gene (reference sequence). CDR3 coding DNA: TGTGCCAGCAGTCCACTCACTAGCGGGGGCGGGGAGACCCAGTACTTC. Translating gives CASSPLTSGGGETQYF.

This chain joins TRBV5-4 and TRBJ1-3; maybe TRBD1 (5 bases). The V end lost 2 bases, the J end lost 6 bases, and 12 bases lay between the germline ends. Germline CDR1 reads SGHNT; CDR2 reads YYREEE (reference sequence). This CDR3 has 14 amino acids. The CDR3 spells CASSLAGPKNTIYF. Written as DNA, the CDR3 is TGTGCCAGCAGCTTAGCAGGGCCTAAAAACACCATATATTTT.